A selection of T cell receptor beta chains follows, all from one sample in a study of shared clonotypes between healthy human individuals. Sequencing was performed with immunoSEQ multiplex PCR; in TCRdb, only in-frame clones are kept and a portion is missing. The sample includes about 2.3 million clones, around 92% of them seen just once. The sequenced sample was naive CD4+ T cells from PBMCs. The receptors come from a man aged 18 to 29 in good health. Some clones in this sample may be carry-over from other donors' samples. The CDR3 runs from the conserved cysteine through the conserved F or W.

V gene	J gene	CDR3 protein
TRBV5-1	TRBJ2-1	CASSMDGYNEQFF
TRBV6-5	TRBJ2-3	CASTPWGGSTDTQYF
TRBV7-9	TRBJ2-3	CASSFGGTDTQYF
TRBV25-1	TRBJ2-1	CASRTGSGSRNEQFF
TRBV14	TRBJ2-2	CASSQSGTNTGELFF
TRBV19	TRBJ2-3	CASSIGLVITDTQYF
TRBV7-6	TRBJ2-1	CASSSKRLAGGRYNEQFF
TRBV9	TRBJ2-2	CASSVSSFGTGVTGELFF
TRBV4-3	TRBJ2-4	CASSQGIGVPMSQYF
TRBV7-6	TRBJ1-1	CASTARDKLNTEAFF
TRBV28	TRBJ1-1	CASSLASPDEAFF
TRBV29-1	TRBJ1-5	CSVLTSSNQPQHF
TRBV5-6	TRBJ2-1	CASSLVWDRSSYNEQFF
TRBV5-1	TRBJ1-1	CASSSSTVTEAFF
TRBV28	TRBJ2-3	CAARGLTNTDTQYF
TRBV5-1	TRBJ2-7	CASSRNSGLDEQYF
TRBV7-8	TRBJ1-1	CASSPSEARAEAFF
TRBV28	TRBJ2-7	CAIDRGQGNEQYF
TRBV10-3	TRBJ2-2	CAIRGQGAGELFF
TRBV19	TRBJ2-5	CASRYRASYGLETQYF
TRBV27	TRBJ2-1	CASSSSGTSGIINEQFF
TRBV4-2	TRBJ1-1	CASSQVFMANTEAFF
TRBV5-1	TRBJ2-2	CASSSDRAGGELFF
TRBV7-2	TRBJ2-1	CASSYLSGGSYNEQFF
TRBV7-9	TRBJ1-1	CASSPHRGLTEAFF
TRBV18	TRBJ2-2	CASGRRDTSTGELFF
TRBV5-1	TRBJ2-7	CASSLAASFYEQYF
TRBV2	TRBJ1-2	CASSEAEGYTF
TRBV9	TRBJ2-5	CASSALDGRGPPQYF
TRBV19	TRBJ2-4	CASSIVSGNIQYF
TRBV6-5	TRBJ1-2	CASSLGTNYGYTF
TRBV5-1	TRBJ2-6	CASSTGLAGGTGGANVLTF
TRBV9	TRBJ2-1	CASSSNPPGGKEFF
TRBV9	TRBJ2-7	CASSPIGTRDEQYF
TRBV11-2	TRBJ1-3	CASSLVAAGNTIYF
TRBV30	TRBJ1-6	CAWSLRDREWSPLHF
TRBV6-5	TRBJ2-7	CASGTNRGLGEQYF
TRBV18	TRBJ1-2	CASSPNTGHYTPNGYTF
TRBV18	TRBJ2-3	CASSPAVPTDTQYF
TRBV28	TRBJ2-7	CASSLSTGLIYEQYF
TRBV28	TRBJ2-7	CASRGGLAGEGEQYF
TRBV28	TRBJ2-1	CASSPSLGLAGAPGQFF
TRBV5-1	TRBJ2-3	CASIGSTDTQYF
TRBV28	TRBJ2-3	CASRAMVTDTQYF
TRBV9	TRBJ2-3	CASSQGPGRTDTQYF
TRBV29-1	TRBJ2-7	CSVHLGQGAYEQYF
TRBV9	TRBJ2-1	CASSVAAQPLADPPFF
TRBV7-2	TRBJ1-1	CASSFWAGLNTEAFF
TRBV15	TRBJ1-2	CATSRVTGTGPKSYGYTF
TRBV5-1	TRBJ2-3	CASNPSDRAWGDTQYF
TRBV7-8	TRBJ1-1	CASSPVFLNTEAFF
TRBV5-1	TRBJ2-2	CASSLISRGANTGELFF
TRBV2	TRBJ1-2	CASRKGSYGYTF
TRBV5-4	TRBJ2-3	CASSFAADPSTDTQYF